A selection of T cell receptor beta chains follows, all from one sample in a study of low-dose radiotherapy and immunotherapy resistance in tumors. TCRdb redid the calling of the reads with MiXCR, one entry per CDR3 protein. The sample contains approximately 89,000 distinct CDR3 sequences, around 18% of which appear only once. The sample in question was PBMCs, obtained before treatment. The receptor source for this set is a male donor with prostate cancer. Both conserved end residues are part of each CDR3. A D gene is named only where the DNA matches it firmly. Clone size is not always given. Where it is, it says once, few, many or a class for expanded clones.

j_gene,v_gene,abundance,d_gene,CDR3nt,CDR3aa
TRBJ2-1,TRBV7-2,.,TRBD2,TGTGCCAGCAGCTTAGTCGTTGGGACTAACTCCTACAATGAGCAGTTCTTC,CASSLVVGTNSYNEQFF
TRBJ2-1,TRBV7-9,many,TRBD2,TGTGCCAGCAGCTTAGGGGGGGGACTAGCCTACAATGAGCAGTTCTTC,CASSLGGGLAYNEQFF
TRBJ2-1,TRBV20-1,.,TRBD2,TGCAGTGCTACTAACCCGGGGACTAGCGGGAGTAATGAGCAGTTCTTC,CSATNPGTSGSNEQFF
TRBJ1-4,TRBV5-4,many,TRBD1,TGTGCCAGCAGCTCGGGACAGGGGGACAATGAAAAACTGTTTTTT,CASSSGQGDNEKLFF
TRBJ2-1,TRBV11-2,many,TRBD2,TGTGCCAGCAGCTTAGATAGCGGGAGGGCCGTTGAGCAGTTCTTC,CASSLDSGRAVEQFF
TRBJ2-6,TRBV6-5,many,.,TGTGCCAGCAGTTACGGGGTCAGCCACTCTGGGGCCAACGTCCTGACTTTC,CASSYGVSHSGANVLTF
TRBJ1-2,TRBV6-6,many,TRBD1,TGTGCCAGCAGTCCCAGACAGGGGGGTGGCTACACCTTC,CASSPRQGGGYTF
TRBJ1-3,TRBV29-1,.,.,TGCAGCGTTCAGCCGGCTGGAAACACCATATATTTT,CSVQPAGNTIYF
TRBJ2-1,TRBV9,many,TRBD2,TGTGCCAGCAGCGCTAGCGGGGGCCCTCTAAAGCAGTTCTTC,CASSASGGPLKQFF
TRBJ2-7,TRBV19,many,.,TGTGCCAGTAGTATAAAGACAGCCTACTACGAGCAGTACTTC,CASSIKTAYYEQYF
TRBJ2-1,TRBV6-2/TRBV6-3,many,.,TGTGCCAGCAAAGATACAGGGTCGGGCTACAATGAGCAGTTCTTC,CASKDTGSGYNEQFF
TRBJ2-1,TRBV27,many,TRBD2,TGTGCCAGCAGTCCTCGGACTAGCGGGGGGAATTACTACTACAATGAGCAGTTCTTC,CASSPRTSGGNYYYNEQFF
TRBJ1-1,TRBV7-3,many,TRBD1,TGTGCCAGCAGCTTAACGAAACAGGGGGCCGCTTTCTTT,CASSLTKQGAAFF
TRBJ2-1,TRBV6-5,many,TRBD2,TGTGCCAGCAGCTGGACTAGCTCAACCCCCCGTGTGATAGAGCAGTTCTTC,CASSWTSSTPRVIEQFF
TRBJ1-2,TRBV6-5,many,.,TGTGCCAGCAGTTACTCGATTGAATCTTTAGCTAACTATGGCTACACCTTC,CASSYSIESLANYGYTF
TRBJ1-1,TRBV5-1,.,TRBD1,TGCGCCAGCAGCATACAGGGGAGATCCACTGAAGCTTTCTTT,CASSIQGRSTEAFF
TRBJ2-3,TRBV2,many,TRBD2,TGTGCCAGCAGGGGACTAGATATATCAGATACGCAGTATTTT,CASRGLDISDTQYF
TRBJ2-5,TRBV5-6,.,TRBD2,TGTGCCAGCAGCTTGGGACTAGCGCCGTACCAAGAGACCCAGTACTTC,CASSLGLAPYQETQYF
TRBJ2-1,TRBV12-3/TRBV12-4,many,TRBD2,TGTGCCAGCAGTTTCTTAGCGGGATCTTACAATGAGCAGTTCTTC,CASSFLAGSYNEQFF
TRBJ2-5,TRBV20-1,many,.,TGCAGTGCTAGAGATCATGCGGCCGCAAGGTACTTC,CSARDHAAARYF
TRBJ2-1,TRBV5-3,many,TRBD2,TGTGCCAGCAGGGGACTAGCGGGAGATGAGCAGTTCTTC,CASRGLAGDEQFF
TRBJ2-2,TRBV19,many,.,TGTGCCAGTAGTATTAAGGGGGGAACCGGGGAGCTGTTTTTT,CASSIKGGTGELFF
TRBJ2-5,TRBV10-2,few,.,TGCGCCAGCGGCTCCGCTGCTCAGACACAAGAGACCCAGTACTTC,CASGSAAQTQETQYF
TRBJ2-1,TRBV9,few,TRBD1,TGTGCCAGCAGCGTAAGAACAGGGGCTGGTAATGAGCAGTTCTTC,CASSVRTGAGNEQFF
TRBJ1-5,TRBV15,many,.,TGTGCCACCAGCGGAGGACTCGATCAGCCCCAGCATTTT,CATSGGLDQPQHF
TRBJ2-2,TRBV7-3,.,TRBD2,TGTGCCAGCAGCGAAAGCGGGAGATGGACCGGGGAGCTGTTTTTT,CASSESGRWTGELFF
TRBJ2-3,TRBV6-2/TRBV6-3,many,.,TGTGCCAGCAGTTTACCGGGGTCCTCTAGCACAGATACGCAGTATTTT,CASSLPGSSSTDTQYF